This paragraph covers one T cell receptor (beta chain) sequence. Assay used: immunoSEQ multiplex PCR; TCRdb lists only in-frame clones, some missing. The top ten clones hold roughly 0.78% of a sample with 100,000 to 140,000 clones, roughly 90% of them seen once. The data derive from a study of T cell changes during pregnancy in multiple sclerosis. This CDR3 spans 14 amino acids. With 2 bases removed from V and 1 base from J, the gap between germline ends came to 8 bases. Germline loops: CDR1 SGHDT, CDR2 YYEEEE. The chain combines TRBV5-6 with TRBJ2-3; TRBD1 is a possible D gene (5 bases). The material was peripheral blood, obtained in the third trimester of pregnancy. This TCR was recovered from a female donor in good health, enrolled as a control in a pregnancy study. The chain's CDR3 is CASSFRDRTDTQYF. For the CDR3, the DNA is TGTGCCAGCAGCTTCAGGGATCGCACAGATACGCAGTATTTT.